This TCR beta chain was documented in a study of regulatory T cells in long-lasting Graves disease. Time point given: newly diagnosed GD, antithyroid drugs for less than 3 months. Following extraction of RNA from PBMCs, that RNA was used to make the TCR library. Germline CDR1 and CDR2: SGHNT and YYREEE (reference sequence). V dropped 3 bases and J dropped 5 bases, with 8 bases sitting between them. The length of the CDR3 is 12 residues. Arm-PCR of CDR3 regions and iRepertoire HTBI primers were the basis on which TCR beta libraries were built. TCRdb called the multiplex PCR reads again in MiXCR, with one record for every CDR3 protein. The profile shows hundreds of thousands of distinct CDR3 sequences, around 15% of them singletons. This clonotype was counted only a few times. A further study also used this sample, focusing on T cells in Graves' hyperthyroidism and ophthalmopathy. That work adds: The model made its ophthalmopathy prediction, and onset followed a median approximately six months later.

The sample consisted of peripheral blood mononuclear cells (PBMCs), taken at new diagnosis, from a patient treated with antithyroid drugs. The genes are TRBV5-4 and TRBJ2-5, with a tentative D call TRBD1 (6 bases). The receptor comes from a young woman with Graves disease. The CDR3 DNA reads TGTGCCAGCAGCTCTGACAGGGAGACCCAGTACTTC. Translation: CASSSDRETQYF.